A single sample is the source of the 13 T cell receptor beta chains below, sequenced in a study of cytomegalovirus exposure and HLA in healthy donors. The PCR had 60 Vbeta and 13 Jbeta primers. Clones were read by immunoSEQ multiplex PCR, and TCRdb kept only the in-frame ones, dropping some. The table lists approximately 90,000 clones, roughly 79% of them singletons, with 1.1% to 1.5% in the top ten. Sequences were obtained from PBMCs. These receptors all come from a male donor in good health and CMV-seronegative.

The genes are TRBV7-8 and TRBJ1-5; D is unresolved. Germline CDR1 reads SGHVS; CDR2 reads FQNEAQ. V was clipped by 0 bases and J by 4 bases, with 10 bases between them. This CDR3 contains 15 residues. CDR3 nucleotide sequence: TGTGCCAGCAGCTTAGCGTCGGTTCATAATCAGCCCCAGCATTTT. The encoded protein is CASSLASVHNQPQHF.

The chain carries TRBV7-3 and TRBJ2-5; D is perhaps TRBD1 (6 bases). The CDR3 is 13 residues long. V gave up 4 bases and J gave up 5 bases, with 11 bases separating them. The germline V gene encodes CDR1 SGHTA and CDR2 FQGTGA. CDR3 sequence: CASSSQGGETQYF. CDR3 bases: TGTGCCAGCAGCTCACAGGGCGGGGAGACCCAGTACTTC. The full variable domain, in which reference TRBV7-3 and TRBJ2-5 provide the parts outside the CDR3, is GAGVSQTPSNKVTEKGKYVELRCDPISGHTALYWYRQSLGQGPEFLIYFQGTGAADDSGLPNDRFFAVRPEGSVSTLKIQRTERGDSAVYLCASSSQGGETQYFGPGTRLLVL.

The rearrangement links TRBV29-1 to TRBJ1-5, with TRBD1 as a possible D gene (5 bases). CDR1 and CDR2 (germline): SQVTM, ANQGSEA. This CDR3 contains 13 residues. Deletions cut 5 bases from V and 0 bases from J, with 8 bases between. CDR3 amino acids: CSVSRGSNQPQHF. In nucleotides, the CDR3 is TGCAGCGTTTCTAGGGGTAGCAATCAGCCCCAGCATTTT.

The chain carries TRBV7-9 and TRBJ1-2, with unresolved D. The CDR3 extends over 15 amino acids. V gave up 4 bases and J gave up 2 bases, with 14 bases separating them. CDR1 SEHNR and CDR2 FQNEAQ come from the germline V gene (reference sequence). DNA of the CDR3: TGTGCCAGCAGCTCTAGCGCGGGAATCAACTATGGCTACACCTTC. It translates to CASSSSAGINYGYTF.

The table lists this clone with a count of one. The chain combines TRBV18 with TRBJ2-5, with D possibly TRBD1 on 6 matching bases. The V and J ends lost 6 bases and 5 bases respectively, with 16 bases between them. Looked up from germline, CDR1 is KGHSH and CDR2 is LQKENI. The CDR3 length is 14 residues. The DNA of the CDR3 is TGTGCCAGCTCGGACCAGGGGTCAGGGGAGACCCAGTACTTC. It is translated as CASSDQGSGETQYF.

The J gene is TRBJ1-1, the V gene TRBV7-6; tentatively, D is TRBD1 (5 bases). Germline CDR1 SGHVS, CDR2 FNYEAQ. V shed 1 base and J shed 1 base, with 19 bases lying between them. The CDR3 length is 18 residues. This CDR3 is CASSLDRPGRLANTEAFF. The CDR3 nucleotides are TGTGCCAGCAGCTTAGACAGGCCGGGGAGGTTGGCGAACACTGAAGCTTTCTTT.

The chain couples TRBV28 to TRBJ1-5; D remains ambiguous. The CDR3 loop spans 13 amino acids. V lost 0 bases and J lost 9, with 9 bases in between. Germline CDR1 and CDR2: MDHEN and SYDVKM. In DNA, the CDR3 is TGTGCCAGCAGTTTATGGAGCTGGGCGCCCCAGCATTTT. Encoded protein: CASSLWSWAPQHF.

V usage is TRBV29-1 and J usage is TRBJ2-1; D not resolved. Germline CDR1 SQVTM, CDR2 ANQGSEA. The CDR3 runs 11 residues. CDR3 sequence reads: CSVGDNNEQFF. The CDR3 DNA reads as TGCAGTGTAGGCGACAACAATGAGCAGTTCTTC.

The chain recombines TRBV4-3 with TRBJ2-7, with 8 positions matching TRBD1. From germline, CDR1 is LGHNA and CDR2 YSLEER. CDR3 length: 15 amino acids. The junction had 11 bases not matched to a gene; V was cut back by 4 bases and J by 6 bases. The CDR3, as DNA: TGCGCCAGCAGCCTCGGGGGCCGGACAGGGTCCGAGCAGTACTTC. The encoded protein is CASSLGGRTGSEQYF.

This clone was counted a single time. The chain carries TRBV7-3 and TRBJ1-2, with 7 bases aligning to TRBD1. This CDR3 is built from 14 residues. Germline lookup yields CDR1 SGHTA and CDR2 FQGTGA. J gave up 6 bases and V 5 bases, and 9 bases lay outside the gene matches. The CDR3 DNA reads TGTGCCAGCAGCCTCCTTGACAGGGTAGATGGCTACACCTTC. Amino acids: CASSLLDRVDGYTF.

The genes are TRBV18 and TRBJ1-1; 8 positions match TRBD1. V lost 1 base to trimming and J lost 3 bases; unmatched junction nucleotides: 7. Per the germline V gene, CDR1 is KGHSH and CDR2 is LQKENI. This CDR3 has 16 residues. Here the CDR3 reads CASSPQTGAGDTEAFF. CDR3 DNA sequence: TGTGCCAGCTCACCACAGACAGGGGCGGGGGACACTGAAGCTTTCTTT.

This chain uses TRBV19 with TRBJ2-2; 7 bases are a match to TRBD2. The CDR3 is 16 amino acids. CDR1 and CDR2 from the germline V gene are LNHDA and SQIVND (reference sequence). J was trimmed by 4 bases and V by 6 bases; bases with no gene match: 11. CDR3 sequence reads: CASSGGRARGTGELFF. The CDR3 region has the DNA TGTGCCAGTAGCGGTGGGAGGGCAAGGGGCACCGGGGAGCTGTTTTTT.

The V gene is TRBV5-1, the J gene TRBJ1-3; possible D gene TRBD1, 6 bases. Germline V gene data show CDR1 as SGHRS and CDR2 as YFSETQ. The length of the CDR3 is 19 residues. Trimming took 0 bases from V and 0 from J, leaving 19 bases between them. The CDR3 DNA reads TGCGCCAGCAGCTTGGCCAAATTGGACAGCAGATTCTCTGGAAACACCATATATTTT. This encodes CASSLAKLDSRFSGNTIYF.